This T cell receptor (beta chain) was profiled in a study of blood T cell repertoires in COVID-19 (dated by TCRdb to 2020 to 2022). A note on the overall study: Samples from collaborators originated in the United States, Italy and Spain and spanned both the acute and convalescent phases of COVID-19. The prospective study material was composed of cDNA or gDNA derived from T cells, B-cell-depleted T cells, or PBMCs. The dataset comprised deeply sampled blood TCRbeta repertoires from subjects exposed to, actively infected with, or recovered from COVID-19. A freely available public database, intended as a resource for researchers studying the immune response to SARS-CoV-2, is where the repertoires were released. Samples came from the ongoing ImmuneRACE study (first 160 participants) plus 1,254 subjects from 6 global collaborators. Sample metadata almost always included a de-identified subject ID, COVID-19 status, age in years and sex. Where available, HLA class I and class II types were taken from metadata supplied by the sample provider and were not determined by assay-based typing.

In regard to this clone: No cognate antigen has been identified for it. Within one base of it there is no much larger clone, and no base qualities were kept.

The collaborating institutions used their own protocols to collect whole blood in K2EDTA tubes. For TCRbeta analysis, collaborators shipped samples as frozen whole blood, isolated PBMCs, or DNA extracted from either of those sample types. TCRbeta CDR3 regions were amplified from genomic DNA by means of the immunoSEQ Assay, a bias-controlled multiplex PCR. Turning to the authors' computational methods: Nucleated cell counts per sample were estimated from amplification of reference gene primers within the assay. To quantify the absolute abundance of each unique TCRbeta CDR3 rearrangement, sequence reads were collapsed and filtered. For each sample, productive Simpson clonality was calculated as the square root of Simpson's diversity index across productive rearrangements. Sourced from immuneACCESS, this table was stored by TCRdb with only in-frame sequences that have V and J called. A share of the clones is absent; for the studies checked, an unresolved V gene accounts for under half, and the remainder has no known explanation. The DNA gave D and trimming, while V, J and clone size come from that table. The sample records some 80,000 clones, about 92% of which are singletons. The ten largest account for roughly 15% of the sample.

General conclusions and limits of the study: How much clinical and demographic metadata was included differed by source and by participant, and the metadata was provided uncurated.

From cysteine to phenylalanine, the CDR3 is 13 amino acids long. Kept here is only the CDR3 DNA, which spans 39 bases and is read in frame from base 1. V loses 5 bases, J loses 1 base, and the germline ends lie 6 bases apart. Taken from the germline V gene, the CDR1 and CDR2 loops are SGDLS and YYNGEE. This chain is built from TRBV9 and TRBJ2-2; no D gene is confidently identified. Sequencing input: peripheral blood. This receptor was obtained from a woman older than 75 with active or convalescent COVID-19. The DNA sequence follows: TGTGCCAGCAGTCCCAAGAACACCGGGGAGCTGTTTTTT. Its product reads: CASSPKNTGELFF.